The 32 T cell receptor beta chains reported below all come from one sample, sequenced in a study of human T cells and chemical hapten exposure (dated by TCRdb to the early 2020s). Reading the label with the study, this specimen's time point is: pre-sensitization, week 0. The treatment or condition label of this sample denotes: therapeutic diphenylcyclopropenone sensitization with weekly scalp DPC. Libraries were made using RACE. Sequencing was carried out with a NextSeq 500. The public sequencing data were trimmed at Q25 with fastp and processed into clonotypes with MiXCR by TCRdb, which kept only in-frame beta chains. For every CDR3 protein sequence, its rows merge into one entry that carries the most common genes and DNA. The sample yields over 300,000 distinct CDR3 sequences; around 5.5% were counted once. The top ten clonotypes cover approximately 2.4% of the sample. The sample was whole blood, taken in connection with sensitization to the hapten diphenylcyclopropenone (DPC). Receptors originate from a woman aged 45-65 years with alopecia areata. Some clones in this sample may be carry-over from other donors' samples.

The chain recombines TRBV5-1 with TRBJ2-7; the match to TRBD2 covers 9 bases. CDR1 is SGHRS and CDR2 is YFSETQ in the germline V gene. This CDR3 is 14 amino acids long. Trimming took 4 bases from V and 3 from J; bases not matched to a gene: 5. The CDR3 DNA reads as TGCGCCAGCAGCAAACAAGCGGGGGGCTACGAGCAGTACTTC. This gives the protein CASSKQAGGYEQYF.

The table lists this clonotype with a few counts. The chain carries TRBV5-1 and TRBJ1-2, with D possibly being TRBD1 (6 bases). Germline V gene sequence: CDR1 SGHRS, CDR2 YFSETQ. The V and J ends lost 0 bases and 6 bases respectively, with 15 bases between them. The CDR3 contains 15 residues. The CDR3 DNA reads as TGCGCCAGCAGCTTGGCGGGGGGCCCTTCCGATGGCTACACCTTC. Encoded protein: CASSLAGGPSDGYTF.

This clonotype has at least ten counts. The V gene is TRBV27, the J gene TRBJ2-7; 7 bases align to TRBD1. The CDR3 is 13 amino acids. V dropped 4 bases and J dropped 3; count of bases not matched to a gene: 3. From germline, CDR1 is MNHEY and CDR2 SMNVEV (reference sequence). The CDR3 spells CASSWDSNYEQYF. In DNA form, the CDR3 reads TGTGCCAGCAGTTGGGACAGTAACTACGAGCAGTACTTC.

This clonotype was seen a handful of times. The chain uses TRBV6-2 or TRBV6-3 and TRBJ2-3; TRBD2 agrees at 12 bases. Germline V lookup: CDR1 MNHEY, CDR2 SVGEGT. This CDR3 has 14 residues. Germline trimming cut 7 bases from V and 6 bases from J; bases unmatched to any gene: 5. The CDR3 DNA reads TGTGCCAGCAATCTAGCGGGAGGGATGGATACGCAGTATTTT. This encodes CASNLAGGMDTQYF.

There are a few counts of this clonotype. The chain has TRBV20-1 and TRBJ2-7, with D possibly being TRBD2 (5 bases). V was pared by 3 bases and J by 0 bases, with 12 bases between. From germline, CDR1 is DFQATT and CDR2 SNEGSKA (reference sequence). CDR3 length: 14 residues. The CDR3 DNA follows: TGCAGTGCTAGCGGACTGTTAAGCTCCTACGAGCAGTACTTC. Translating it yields CSASGLLSSYEQYF.

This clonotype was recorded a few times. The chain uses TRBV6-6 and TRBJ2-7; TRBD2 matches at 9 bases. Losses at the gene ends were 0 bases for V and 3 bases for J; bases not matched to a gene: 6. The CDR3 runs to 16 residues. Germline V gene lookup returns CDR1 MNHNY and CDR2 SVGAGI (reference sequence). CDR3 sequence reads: CASSYSGAGGNYEQYF. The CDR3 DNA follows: TGTGCCAGCAGTTACTCGGGCGCGGGGGGGAACTACGAGCAGTACTTC.

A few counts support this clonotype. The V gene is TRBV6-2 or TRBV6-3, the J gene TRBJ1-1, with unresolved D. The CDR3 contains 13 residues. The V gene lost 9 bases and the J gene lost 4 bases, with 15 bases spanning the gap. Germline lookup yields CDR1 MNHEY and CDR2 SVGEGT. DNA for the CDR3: TGTGCCAGTCTAAAGGGAGGCGGCACTGAAGCTTTCTTT. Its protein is CASLKGGGTEAFF.

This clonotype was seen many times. Here the CDR3 reads CASSRPGLYTEAFF. CDR3 nucleotides: TGTGCCAGCAGTCGCCCGGGACTTTACACTGAAGCTTTCTTT. The gene calls are TRBV7-2 and TRBJ1-1; D might be TRBD1 (5 bases). CDR1 is SGHTA, CDR2 FQGNSA, per germline. This CDR3 is 14 amino acids long. The ends were cut back, 6 bases at V and 3 bases at J, with 14 bases in the middle.

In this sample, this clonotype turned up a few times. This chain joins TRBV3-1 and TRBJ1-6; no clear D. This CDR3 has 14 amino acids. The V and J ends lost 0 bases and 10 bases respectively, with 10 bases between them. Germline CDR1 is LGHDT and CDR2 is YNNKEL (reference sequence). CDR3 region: CASSQDYRSSPLHF. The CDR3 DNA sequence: TGTGCCAGCAGCCAAGATTATAGAAGCTCACCCCTCCACTTT.

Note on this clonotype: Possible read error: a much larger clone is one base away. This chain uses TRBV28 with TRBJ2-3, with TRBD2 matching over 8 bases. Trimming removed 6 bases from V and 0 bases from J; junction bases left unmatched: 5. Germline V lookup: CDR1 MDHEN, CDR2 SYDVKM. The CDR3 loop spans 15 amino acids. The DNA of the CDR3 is TGTGCCAGCAGGGAAAGCGGGGGTAGCACAGATACGCAGTATTTT. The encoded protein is CASRESGGSTDTQYF.

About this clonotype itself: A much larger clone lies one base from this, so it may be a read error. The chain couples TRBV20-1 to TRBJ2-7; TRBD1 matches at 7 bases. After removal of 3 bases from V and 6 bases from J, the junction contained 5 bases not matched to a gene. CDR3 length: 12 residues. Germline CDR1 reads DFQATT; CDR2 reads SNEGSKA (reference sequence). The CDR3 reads CSASWAGGEQYF. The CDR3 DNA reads TGCAGTGCTAGCTGGGCAGGGGGCGAGCAGTACTTC.

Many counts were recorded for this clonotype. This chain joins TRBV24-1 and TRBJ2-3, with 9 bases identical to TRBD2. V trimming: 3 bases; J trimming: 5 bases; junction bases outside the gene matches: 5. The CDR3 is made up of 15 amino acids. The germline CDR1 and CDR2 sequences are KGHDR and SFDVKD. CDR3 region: CATSDPAGGQDTQYF. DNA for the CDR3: TGTGCCACCAGTGATCCAGCGGGGGGCCAAGATACGCAGTATTTT.

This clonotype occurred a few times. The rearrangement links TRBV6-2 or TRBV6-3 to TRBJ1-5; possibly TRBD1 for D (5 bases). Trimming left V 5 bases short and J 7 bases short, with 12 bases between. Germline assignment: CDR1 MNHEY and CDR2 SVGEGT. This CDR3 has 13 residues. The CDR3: CASSAPGLQPQHF. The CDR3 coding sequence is TGTGCCAGCAGTGCACCGGGACTCCAGCCCCAGCATTTT.

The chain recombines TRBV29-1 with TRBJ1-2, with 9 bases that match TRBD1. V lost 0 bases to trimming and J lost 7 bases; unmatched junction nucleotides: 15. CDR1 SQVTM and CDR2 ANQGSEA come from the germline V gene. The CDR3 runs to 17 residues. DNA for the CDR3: TGCAGCGTTGAAGATTACGGGACAGGGTTCTTCCGGGGTGGCTACACCTTC. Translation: CSVEDYGTGFFRGGYTF.

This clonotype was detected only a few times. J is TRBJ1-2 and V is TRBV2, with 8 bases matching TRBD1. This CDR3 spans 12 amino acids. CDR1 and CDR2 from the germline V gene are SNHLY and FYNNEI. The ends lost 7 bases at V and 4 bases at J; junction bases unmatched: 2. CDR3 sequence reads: CASMDRAYGYTF. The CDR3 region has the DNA TGTGCCAGCATGGACAGGGCCTATGGCTACACCTTC.

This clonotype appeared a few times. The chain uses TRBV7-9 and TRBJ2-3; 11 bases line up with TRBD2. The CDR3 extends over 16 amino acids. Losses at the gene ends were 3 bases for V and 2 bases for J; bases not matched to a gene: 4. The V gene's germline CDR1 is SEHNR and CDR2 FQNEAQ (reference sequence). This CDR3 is CASSFPTSGNTDTQYF. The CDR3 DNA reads TGTGCCAGCAGCTTCCCGACTAGCGGGAACACAGATACGCAGTATTTT.

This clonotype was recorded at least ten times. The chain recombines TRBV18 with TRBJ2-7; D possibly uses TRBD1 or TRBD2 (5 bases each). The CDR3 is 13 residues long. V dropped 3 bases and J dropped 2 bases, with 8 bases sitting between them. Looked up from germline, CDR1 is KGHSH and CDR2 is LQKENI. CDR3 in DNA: TGTGCCAGCTCACCTCAGGGAGCCTACGAGCAGTACTTC. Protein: CASSPQGAYEQYF.

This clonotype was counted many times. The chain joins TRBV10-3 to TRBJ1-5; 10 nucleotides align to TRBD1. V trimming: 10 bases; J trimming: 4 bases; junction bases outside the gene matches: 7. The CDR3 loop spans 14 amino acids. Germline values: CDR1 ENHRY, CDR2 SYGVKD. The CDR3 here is CASTGTGDNQPQHF. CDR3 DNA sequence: TGTGCCAGCACCGGGACAGGGGATAATCAGCCCCAGCATTTT.

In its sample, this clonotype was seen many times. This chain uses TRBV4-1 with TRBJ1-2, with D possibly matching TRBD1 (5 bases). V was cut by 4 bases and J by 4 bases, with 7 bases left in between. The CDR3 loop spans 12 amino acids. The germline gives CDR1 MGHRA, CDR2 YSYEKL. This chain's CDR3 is CASSRDGYGYTF. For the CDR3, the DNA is TGCGCCAGCAGCCGGGACGGCTATGGCTACACCTTC.

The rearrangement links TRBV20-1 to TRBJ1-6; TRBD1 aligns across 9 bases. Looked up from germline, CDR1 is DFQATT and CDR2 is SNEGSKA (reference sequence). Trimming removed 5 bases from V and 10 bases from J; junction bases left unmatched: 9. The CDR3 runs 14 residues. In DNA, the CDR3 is TGCAGTGCTTCCCCGGGACAGGGACGCTCACCCCTCCACTTT. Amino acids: CSASPGQGRSPLHF.

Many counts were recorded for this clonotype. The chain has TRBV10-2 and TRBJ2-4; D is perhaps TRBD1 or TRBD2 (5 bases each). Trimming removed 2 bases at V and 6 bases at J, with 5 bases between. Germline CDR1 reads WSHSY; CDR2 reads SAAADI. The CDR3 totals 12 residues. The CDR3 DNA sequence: TGCGCCAGCAGTGAGGGGGGAAACATTCAGTACTTC. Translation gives CASSEGGNIQYF.

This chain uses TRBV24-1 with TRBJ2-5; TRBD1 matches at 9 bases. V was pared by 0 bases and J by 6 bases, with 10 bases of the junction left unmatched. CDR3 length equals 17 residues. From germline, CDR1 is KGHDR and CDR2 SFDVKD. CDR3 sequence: CATSDLGGQGHGKTQYF. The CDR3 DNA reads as TGTGCCACCAGTGATTTGGGTGGACAGGGGCACGGCAAGACCCAGTACTTC.

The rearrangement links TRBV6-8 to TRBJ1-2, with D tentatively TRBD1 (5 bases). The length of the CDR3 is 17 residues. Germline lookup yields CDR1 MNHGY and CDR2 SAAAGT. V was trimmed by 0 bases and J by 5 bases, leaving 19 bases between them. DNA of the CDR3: TGTGCCAGCAGTTACTCACGGCAGGGAGGCGTATGGTATGGCTACACCTTC. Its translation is CASSYSRQGGVWYGYTF.

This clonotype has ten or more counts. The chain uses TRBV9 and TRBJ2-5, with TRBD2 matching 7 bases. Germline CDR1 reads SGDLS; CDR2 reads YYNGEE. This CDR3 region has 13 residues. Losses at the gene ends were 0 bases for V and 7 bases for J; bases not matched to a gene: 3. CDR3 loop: CASSVGGEGTQYF. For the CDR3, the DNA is TGTGCCAGCAGCGTAGGCGGGGAGGGGACCCAGTACTTC.

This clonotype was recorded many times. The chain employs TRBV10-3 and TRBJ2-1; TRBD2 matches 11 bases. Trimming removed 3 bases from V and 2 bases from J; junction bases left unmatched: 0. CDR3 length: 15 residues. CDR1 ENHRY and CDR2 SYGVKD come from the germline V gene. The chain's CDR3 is CAISDSGGAYNEQFF. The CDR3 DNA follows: TGTGCCATCAGTGATAGCGGGGGGGCCTACAATGAGCAGTTCTTC.

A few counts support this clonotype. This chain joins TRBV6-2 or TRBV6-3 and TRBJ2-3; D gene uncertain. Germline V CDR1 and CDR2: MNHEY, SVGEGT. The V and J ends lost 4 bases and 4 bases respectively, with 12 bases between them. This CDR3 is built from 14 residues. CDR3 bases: TGTGCCAGCAGTTCCGTATGGGGTTCAGATACGCAGTATTTT. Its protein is CASSSVWGSDTQYF.

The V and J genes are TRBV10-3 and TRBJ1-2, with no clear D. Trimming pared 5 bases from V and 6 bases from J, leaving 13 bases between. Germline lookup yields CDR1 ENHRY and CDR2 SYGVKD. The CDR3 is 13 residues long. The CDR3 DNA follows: TGTGCCATCAGTCCGTTGACGGTTAATGGCTACACCTTC. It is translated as CAISPLTVNGYTF.

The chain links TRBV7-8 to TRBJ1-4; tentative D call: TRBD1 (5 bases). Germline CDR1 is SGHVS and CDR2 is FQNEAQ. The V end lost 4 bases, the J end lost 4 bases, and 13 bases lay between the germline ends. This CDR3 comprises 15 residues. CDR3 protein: CASSYLSGINEKLFF. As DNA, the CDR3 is TGTGCCAGCAGCTACCTCTCAGGGATTAATGAAAAACTGTTTTTT.

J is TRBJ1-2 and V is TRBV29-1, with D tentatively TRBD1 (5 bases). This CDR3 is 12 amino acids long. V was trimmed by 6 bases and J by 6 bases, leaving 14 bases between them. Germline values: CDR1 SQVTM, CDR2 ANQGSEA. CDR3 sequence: CSVITGTDGYTF. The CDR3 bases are TGCAGCGTGATAACCGGGACGGATGGCTACACCTTC. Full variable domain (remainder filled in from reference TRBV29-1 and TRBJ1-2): SAVISQKPSRDICQRGTSLTIQCQVDSQVTMMFWYRQQPGQSLTLIATANQGSEATYESGFVIDKFPISRPNLTFSTLTVSNMSPEDSSIYLCSVITGTDGYTFGSGTRLTVV.

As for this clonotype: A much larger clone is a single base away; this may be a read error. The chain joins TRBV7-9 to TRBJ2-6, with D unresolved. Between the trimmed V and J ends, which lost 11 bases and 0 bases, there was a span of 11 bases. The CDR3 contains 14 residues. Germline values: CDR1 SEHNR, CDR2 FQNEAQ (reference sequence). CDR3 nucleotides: TGTGCCTGCTACGGTTTCTCTGGGGCCAACGTCCTGACTTTC. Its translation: CACYGFSGANVLTF.

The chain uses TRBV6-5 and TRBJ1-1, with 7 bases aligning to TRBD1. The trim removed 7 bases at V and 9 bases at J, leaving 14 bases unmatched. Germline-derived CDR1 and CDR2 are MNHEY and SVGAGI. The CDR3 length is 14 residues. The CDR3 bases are TGTGCCAGCACTCCCGCAGGGGGAGAAAGTAAAGCTTTCTTT. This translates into CASTPAGGESKAFF.

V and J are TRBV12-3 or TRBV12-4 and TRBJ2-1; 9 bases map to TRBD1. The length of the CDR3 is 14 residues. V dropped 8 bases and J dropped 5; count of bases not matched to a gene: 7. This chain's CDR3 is CASLRDRADNEQFF. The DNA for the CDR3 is TGTGCCAGCCTCCGGGACAGGGCTGACAATGAGCAGTTCTTC.